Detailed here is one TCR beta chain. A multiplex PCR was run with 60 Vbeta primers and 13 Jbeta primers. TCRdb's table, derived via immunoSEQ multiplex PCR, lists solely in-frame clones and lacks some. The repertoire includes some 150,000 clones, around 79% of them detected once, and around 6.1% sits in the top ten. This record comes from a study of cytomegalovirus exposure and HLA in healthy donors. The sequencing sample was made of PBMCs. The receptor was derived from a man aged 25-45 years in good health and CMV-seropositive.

CDR3 sequence reads: CASSLQQRTYEQYF. The DNA for the CDR3 is TGTGCCAGCAGCCTCCAACAGCGGACCTACGAGCAGTACTTC. The V call is TRBV11-2, the J call TRBJ2-7; possible D gene TRBD2, 5 bases. In germline, CDR1 is SGHAT, CDR2 FQNNGV. The CDR3 length is 14 residues. V shed 5 bases and J shed 2 bases, with 13 bases lying between them. Together with reference TRBV11-2 and TRBJ2-7, the CDR3 gives the full variable domain: EAGVAQSPRYKIIEKRQSVAFWCNPISGHATLYWYQQILGQGPKLLIQFQNNGVVDDSQLPKDRFSAERLKGVDSTLKIQPAKLEDSAVYLCASSLQQRTYEQYFGPGTRLTVT.